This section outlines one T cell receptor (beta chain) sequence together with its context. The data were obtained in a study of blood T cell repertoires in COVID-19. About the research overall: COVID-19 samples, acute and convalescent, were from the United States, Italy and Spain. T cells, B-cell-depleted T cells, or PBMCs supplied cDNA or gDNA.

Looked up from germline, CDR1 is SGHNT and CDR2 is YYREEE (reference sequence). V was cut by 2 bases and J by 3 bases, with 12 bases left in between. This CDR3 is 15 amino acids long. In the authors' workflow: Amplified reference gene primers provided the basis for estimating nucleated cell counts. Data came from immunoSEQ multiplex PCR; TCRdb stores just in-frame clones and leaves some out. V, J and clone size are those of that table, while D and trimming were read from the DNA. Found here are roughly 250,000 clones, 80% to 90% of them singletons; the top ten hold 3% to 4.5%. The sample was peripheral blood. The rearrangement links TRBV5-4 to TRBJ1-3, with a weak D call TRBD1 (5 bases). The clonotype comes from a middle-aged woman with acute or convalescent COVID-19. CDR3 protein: CASSFGGDGGNTIYF. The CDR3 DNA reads TGTGCCAGCAGCTTTGGGGGGGACGGTGGAAACACCATATATTTT.